This T cell receptor beta chain was sequenced during a study of blood T cell repertoires in COVID-19. The V and J ends lost 7 bases and 6 bases respectively, with 24 bases between them. CDR3 size: 16 residues. Germline V gene lookup returns CDR1 LGHNT and CDR2 FRNRAP. TCRdb's table, derived via immunoSEQ multiplex PCR, lists solely in-frame clones and lacks some. The data contain about 49,000 clones, approximately 80% of them singletons. This clone was found once. Sequencing was done on a sample of peripheral blood. The genes are TRBV12-5 and TRBJ1-2, with D possibly matching TRBD1 (5 bases). This clonotype was sampled from a woman aged 55-75 years with acute or convalescent COVID-19. The CDR3 nucleotides are TGTGCTAGTGATCCGGGTTGGGGCGCGGATTGGAATGGCTACACCTTC. Encoded protein: CASDPGWGADWNGYTF.